The 22 T cell receptor beta chains below come from one sample, sequenced in a study of T cell responses to AZD1222 COVID-19 vaccine. Only in-frame clones appear in the TCRdb table, and some are missing; sequencing was by immunoSEQ multiplex PCR. This table has 100,000 or so clones, about 90% appearing once. The sample was peripheral blood, taken on day 0 of AZD1222 vaccination. The origin of the receptors is an adult in good health.

The J gene is TRBJ2-7, the V gene TRBV11-2; no reliable D call. Germline CDR1 reads SGHAT; CDR2 reads FQNNGV. The V gene lost 1 base and the J gene lost 3 bases, with 10 bases spanning the gap. This CDR3 has 14 residues. CDR3 DNA: TGTGCCAGCAGCTTAGGAAGCGTGTACTACGAGCAGTACTTC. It encodes CASSLGSVYYEQYF.

DNA for the CDR3: TGTGCCAGTAGTATAGATTCGGGGAATCCCTACAATGAGCAGTTCTTC. Amino acids: CASSIDSGNPYNEQFF. The V and J genes are TRBV19 and TRBJ2-1; maybe TRBD2 (5 bases). Deletions cut 0 bases from V and 2 bases from J, with 11 bases between. The CDR3 is 16 amino acids. Germline CDR1 is LNHDA and CDR2 is SQIVND (reference sequence).

This rearrangement joins TRBV30 to TRBJ1-4, with D tentatively TRBD1 (6 bases). The CDR3 is made up of 14 amino acids. Trimming took off 3 bases at V and 8 bases at J, with 16 bases between the two ends. Germline CDR1 and CDR2: GTSNPN and SVGIG (reference sequence). CDR3 in DNA: TGTGCCTGGAGCCCAAGGGGGGGTCAAGAAAAACTGTTTTTT. This encodes CAWSPRGGQEKLFF. The variable domain in full, with the rest retrieved from reference TRBV30 and TRBJ1-4, is SQTIHQWPATLVQPVGSPLSLECTVEGTSNPNLYWYRQAAGRGLQLLFYSVGIGQISSEVPQNLSASRPQDRQFILSSKKLLLSDSGFYLCAWSPRGGQEKLFFGSGTQLSVL.

The rearrangement uses TRBV25-1 and TRBJ2-1; 7 bases match TRBD1. CDR3 length equals 15 residues. V was clipped by 4 bases and J by 2 bases; unmatched bases: 5. Germline CDR1 is MGHDK and CDR2 is SYGVNS. The CDR3 sequence: CASSADREAYNEQFF. The CDR3 DNA sequence: TGTGCCAGCAGTGCCGACAGGGAAGCCTACAATGAGCAGTTCTTC.

The chain couples TRBV11-2 to TRBJ2-1; 11 positions match TRBD2. The germline V gene has CDR1 SGHAT and CDR2 FQNNGV. The CDR3 consists of 17 residues. Trimming at V came to 6 bases and at J to 2 bases, leaving 9 bases not matched to a gene. CDR3 in DNA: TGTGCCAGCAGTTTCTATGCGACTAGCGGGACCTACAATGAGCAGTTCTTC. It translates to CASSFYATSGTYNEQFF.

The chain employs TRBV13 and TRBJ2-7; TRBD2 matches 10 bases. J gave up 5 bases and V 5 bases, and 15 bases lay outside the gene matches. This CDR3 spans 17 amino acids. Germline loops: CDR1 PRHDT, CDR2 FYEKMQ (reference sequence). CDR3 in amino acids: CASSARTSGLPTNEQYF. The CDR3 nucleotides read TGTGCCAGCAGCGCCCGGACTAGCGGTCTGCCCACCAACGAGCAGTACTTC.

The chain employs TRBV6-5 and TRBJ2-7, with 7 bases fitting TRBD2. J gave up 2 bases and V 6 bases, and 4 bases lay outside the gene matches. CDR1 and CDR2 from the germline V gene are MNHEY and SVGAGI. The CDR3 has 13 amino acids. The CDR3 DNA reads as TGTGCCAGCAGGACTAGCAACACCTACGAGCAGTACTTC. The encoded protein is CASRTSNTYEQYF.

In this sample, this clone turned up a few times. This rearrangement joins TRBV28 to TRBJ1-5; D gene ambiguous. The length of the CDR3 is 15 residues. Trimming pared 3 bases from V and 2 bases from J, leaving 11 bases between. CDR1 and CDR2 (germline): MDHEN, SYDVKM. The CDR3 bases are TGTGCCAGCAGTTTGAGGAATTGGGGCAATCAGCCCCAGCATTTT. It encodes CASSLRNWGNQPQHF.

The chain has TRBV6-1 and TRBJ2-1, with a weak D call TRBD2 (5 bases). This CDR3 has 10 residues. V lost 8 bases and J 12 bases, leaving 11 bases between the germline ends. CDR1 is MNHNS and CDR2 is SASEGT in the germline V gene. The CDR3 loop is CASGESPQFF. In DNA, the CDR3 is TGTGCCAGCGGGGAGTCCCCGCAGTTCTTC.

J is TRBJ2-1 and V is TRBV19, with D possibly matching TRBD2 (5 bases). This CDR3 has 17 amino acids. The germline V gene encodes CDR1 LNHDA and CDR2 SQIVND (reference sequence). V was pared by 2 bases and J by 2 bases, with 16 bases between. In DNA form, the CDR3 reads TGTGCCAGTAGTATATCGTCCCGGAGGTCTCCCTACAATGAGCAGTTCTTC. Amino acid sequence: CASSISSRRSPYNEQFF.

This clone was found once. V gene TRBV25-1 combines with J gene TRBJ2-7, with D perhaps given as TRBD1 or TRBD2 (5 bases each). The CDR3 sequence is 13 residues long. CDR1 and CDR2 from the germline V gene are MGHDK and SYGVNS. V lost 2 bases and J lost 5, with 10 bases in between. The CDR3 nucleotides read TGTGCCAGCAGTGAAAGCAGGGACCACGAGCAGTACTTC. It specifies CASSESRDHEQYF.

CDR3 nucleotides: TGTGCCAGCAGCTTAGAAGGGTGGCCAGGGGGGACTGAAGCTTTCTTT. Translating gives CASSLEGWPGGTEAFF. The chain couples TRBV7-9 to TRBJ1-1; 7 bases line up with TRBD1. The V gene's germline CDR1 is SEHNR and CDR2 FQNEAQ (reference sequence). The CDR3 length is 16 residues. V gave up 1 base and J gave up 5 bases; unmatched junction bases: 10.

The sample holds a few counts of this clone. This CDR3 is CAGRVVEKLFF. The CDR3 bases are TGTGCCGGACGGGTTGTGGAAAAACTGTTTTTT. The chain links TRBV30 to TRBJ1-4, with D unresolved. Trimming shortened V by 8 bases and J by 8 bases, and 12 bases separated the two germline ends. CDR3 length: 11 amino acids. The germline CDR1 and CDR2 sequences are GTSNPN and SVGIG (reference sequence).

The chain couples TRBV9 to TRBJ2-3; 9 nucleotides align to TRBD2. J gave up 4 bases and V 3 bases, and 3 bases lay outside the gene matches. Per the germline V gene, CDR1 is SGDLS and CDR2 is YYNGEE. This CDR3 spans 14 amino acids. Here the CDR3 DNA reads TGTGCCAGCAGCGCGGGACTAGCTGCAGATACGCAGTATTTT. This translates into CASSAGLAADTQYF.

This clone was recorded once. The chain is built from TRBV6-5 and TRBJ1-6; tentative D call: TRBD1 (6 bases). The germline CDR1 and CDR2 sequences are MNHEY and SVGAGI. The CDR3 contains 15 residues. Between the trimmed V and J ends, which lost 6 bases and 6 bases, there was a span of 15 bases. This chain's CDR3 is CASRPRQVFNSPLHF. Here the CDR3 DNA reads TGTGCCAGCAGACCCAGACAGGTCTTTAATTCACCCCTCCACTTT.

The chain couples TRBV7-9 to TRBJ2-1; D perhaps matches TRBD2 (5 bases). The CDR3 totals 13 residues. CDR1 and CDR2 from the germline V gene are SEHNR and FQNEAQ (reference sequence). Between the trimmed V and J ends, which lost 6 bases and 5 bases, there was a span of 11 bases. The DNA of the CDR3 is TGTGCCAGCAGATCAACTAGGGACAATGAGCAGTTCTTC. It yields the protein CASRSTRDNEQFF.

V and J are TRBV28 and TRBJ2-3; TRBD2 aligns across 9 bases. V lost 5 bases, J lost 5 bases, and 8 bases stayed unmatched. This CDR3 has 15 residues. In germline, CDR1 is MDHEN, CDR2 SYDVKM. The CDR3 spells CASSPSFSGRDTQYF. The CDR3, as DNA: TGTGCCAGCAGTCCCAGCTTTAGCGGGAGAGATACGCAGTATTTT.

The CDR3 coding sequence is TGTGCCTGGTCGGCTAATAGCAATCAGCCCCAGCATTTT. It yields the protein CAWSANSNQPQHF. The rearrangement joins TRBV30 to TRBJ1-5; D gene unclear. Germline V CDR1 and CDR2: GTSNPN, SVGIG (reference sequence). This CDR3 comprises 13 residues. V lost 5 bases, J lost 0 bases, and 8 bases lay in between.

This sequence joins TRBV24-1 and TRBJ2-3; 8 bases agree with TRBD2. Germline V gives CDR1 KGHDR, CDR2 SFDVKD. The CDR3 length is 14 residues. V trimming: 7 bases; J trimming: 5 bases; junction bases outside the gene matches: 7. The CDR3 DNA sequence: TGTGCCACCAGCGGGAGGGCCATTGGAGATACGCAGTATTTT. This sequence encodes CATSGRAIGDTQYF.

A single count supports this clone. The chain combines TRBV5-1 with TRBJ2-3; the match to TRBD1 covers 7 bases. Germline values: CDR1 SGHRS, CDR2 YFSETQ. The V segment lost 5 bases and the J segment 2 bases; nucleotides outside the gene matches: 5. The length of the CDR3 is 14 residues. Here the CDR3 reads CASRGTADTDTQYF. CDR3 DNA: TGCGCCAGCAGGGGGACAGCCGACACAGATACGCAGTATTTT.

The chain couples TRBV5-1 to TRBJ2-1, with 7 bases matching TRBD1. The V gene's germline CDR1 is SGHRS and CDR2 YFSETQ. The CDR3 contains 14 residues. Unmatched junction bases numbered 3, after V lost 2 bases and J lost 4 bases. The CDR3 sequence is CASSLGTAYNEQFF. Here the CDR3 DNA reads TGCGCCAGCAGCTTAGGGACAGCATACAATGAGCAGTTCTTC. The complete variable domain, with remaining parts taken from reference TRBV5-1 and TRBJ2-1, reads KAGVTQTPRYLIKTRGQQVTLSCSPISGHRSVSWYQQTPGQGLQFLFEYFSETQRNKGNFPGRFSGRQFSNSRSEMNVSTLELGDSALYLCASSLGTAYNEQFFGPGTRLTVL.

The chain couples TRBV7-8 to TRBJ1-3, with a weak D call TRBD1 (5 bases). Germline V gives CDR1 SGHVS, CDR2 FQNEAQ. This CDR3 has 15 amino acids. The germline V and J ends were trimmed by 5 bases and 1 base, with 12 bases remaining between them. CDR3 in DNA: TGTGCCAGCAGCCCACCCGGGACGTCTGGAAACACCATATATTTT. Its protein is CASSPPGTSGNTIYF.